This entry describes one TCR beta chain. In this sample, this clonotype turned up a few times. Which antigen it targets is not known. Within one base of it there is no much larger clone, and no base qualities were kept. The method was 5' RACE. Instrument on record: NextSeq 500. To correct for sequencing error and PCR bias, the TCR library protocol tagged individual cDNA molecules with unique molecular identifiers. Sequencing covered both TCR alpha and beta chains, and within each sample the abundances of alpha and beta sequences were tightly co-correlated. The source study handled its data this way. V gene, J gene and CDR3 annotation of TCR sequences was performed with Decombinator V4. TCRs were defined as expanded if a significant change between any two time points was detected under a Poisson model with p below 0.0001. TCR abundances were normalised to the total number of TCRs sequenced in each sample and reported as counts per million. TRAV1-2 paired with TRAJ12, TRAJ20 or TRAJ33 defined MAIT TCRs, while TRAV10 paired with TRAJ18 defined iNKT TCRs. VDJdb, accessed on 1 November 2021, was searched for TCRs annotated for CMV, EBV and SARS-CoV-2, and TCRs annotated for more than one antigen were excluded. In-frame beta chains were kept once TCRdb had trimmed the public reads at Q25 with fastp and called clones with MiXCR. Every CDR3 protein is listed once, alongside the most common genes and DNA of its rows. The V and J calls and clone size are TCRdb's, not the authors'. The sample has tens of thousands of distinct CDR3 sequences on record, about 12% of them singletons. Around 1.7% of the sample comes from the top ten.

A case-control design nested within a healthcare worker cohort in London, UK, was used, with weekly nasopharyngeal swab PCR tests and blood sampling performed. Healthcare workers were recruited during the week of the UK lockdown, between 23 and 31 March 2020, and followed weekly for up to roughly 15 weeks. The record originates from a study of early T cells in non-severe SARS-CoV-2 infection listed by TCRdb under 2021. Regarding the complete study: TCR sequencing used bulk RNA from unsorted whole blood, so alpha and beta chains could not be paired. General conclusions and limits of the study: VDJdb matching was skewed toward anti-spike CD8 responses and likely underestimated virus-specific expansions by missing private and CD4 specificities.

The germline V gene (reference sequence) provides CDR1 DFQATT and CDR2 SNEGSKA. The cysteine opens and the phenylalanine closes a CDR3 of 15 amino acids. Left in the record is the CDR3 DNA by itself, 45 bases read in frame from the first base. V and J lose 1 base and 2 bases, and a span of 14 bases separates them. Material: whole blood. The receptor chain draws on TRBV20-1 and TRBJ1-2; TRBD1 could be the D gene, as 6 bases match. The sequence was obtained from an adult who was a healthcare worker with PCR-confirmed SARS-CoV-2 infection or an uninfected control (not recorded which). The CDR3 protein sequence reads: CSARVGWDINYGYTF. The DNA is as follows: TGCAGTGCTAGAGTTGGATGGGACATCAACTATGGCTACACCTTC.